The table lists the clone carrying this TCR beta chain with a count of one. Per the authors' pipeline: Nucleated cell counts were estimated from reference gene primer amplification. Repertoires were generated with immunoSEQ multiplex PCR, while TCRdb's copy carries only in-frame clones and drops some. V and J calls plus clone size are reproduced from that table; the DNA served to infer D and trimming. Of 95,000 to 150,000 clones in the sample, over 65% were seen once. The data were taken from a study of blood T cell repertoires in COVID-19. Study-wide background: The United States, Italy and Spain provided the acute and convalescent COVID-19 samples. Nucleic acid was either cDNA or gDNA, and it came from T cells, B-cell-depleted T cells, or PBMCs.

The CDR3 runs 16 residues. The V end lost 2 bases, the J end lost 2 bases, and 13 bases lay between the germline ends. Germline lookup yields CDR1 KGHSH and CDR2 LQKENI. This receptor was taken from a woman in her 70s with acute or convalescent COVID-19. The genes are TRBV18 and TRBJ2-1; the D gene is possibly TRBD1 (6 bases). Sequenced sample: peripheral blood. The CDR3 spells CASSPLADRTYNEQFF. CDR3 bases: TGTGCCAGCTCACCATTGGCCGACAGGACCTACAATGAGCAGTTCTTC.